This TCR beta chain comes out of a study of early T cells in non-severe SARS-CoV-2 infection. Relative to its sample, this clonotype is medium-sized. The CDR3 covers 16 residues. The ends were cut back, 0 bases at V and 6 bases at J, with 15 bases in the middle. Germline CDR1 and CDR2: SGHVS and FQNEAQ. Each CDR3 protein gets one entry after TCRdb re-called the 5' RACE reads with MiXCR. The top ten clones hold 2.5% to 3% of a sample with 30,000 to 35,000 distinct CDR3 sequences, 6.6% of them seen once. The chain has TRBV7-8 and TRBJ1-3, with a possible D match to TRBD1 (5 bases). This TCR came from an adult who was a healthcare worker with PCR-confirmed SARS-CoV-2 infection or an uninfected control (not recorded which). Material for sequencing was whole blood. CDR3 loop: CASSLAGLMVENTIYF. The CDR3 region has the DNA TGTGCCAGCAGCTTAGCGGGACTCATGGTCGAAAACACCATATATTTT.